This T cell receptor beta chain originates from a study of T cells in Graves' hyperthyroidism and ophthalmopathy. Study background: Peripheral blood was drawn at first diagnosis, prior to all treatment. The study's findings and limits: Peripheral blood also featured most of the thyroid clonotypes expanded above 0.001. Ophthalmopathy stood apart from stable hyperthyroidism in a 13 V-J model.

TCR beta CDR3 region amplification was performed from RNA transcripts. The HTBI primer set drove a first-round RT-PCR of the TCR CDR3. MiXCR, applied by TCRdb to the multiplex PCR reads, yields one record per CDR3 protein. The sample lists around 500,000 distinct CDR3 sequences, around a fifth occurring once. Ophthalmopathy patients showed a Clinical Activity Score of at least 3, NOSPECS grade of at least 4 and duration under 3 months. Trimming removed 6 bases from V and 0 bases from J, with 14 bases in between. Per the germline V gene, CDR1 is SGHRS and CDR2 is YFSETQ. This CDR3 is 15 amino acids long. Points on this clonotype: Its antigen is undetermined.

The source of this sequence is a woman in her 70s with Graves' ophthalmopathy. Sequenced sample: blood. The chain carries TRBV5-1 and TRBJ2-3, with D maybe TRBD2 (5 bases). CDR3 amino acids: CASTGSGLSTDTQYF. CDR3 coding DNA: TGCGCCAGCACAGGCAGCGGCCTTAGCACAGATACGCAGTATTTT.